The T cell receptor beta chain under discussion was sequenced for a study of shared clonotypes between healthy human individuals. Study details: Per donor, CD8 memory used one plate, CD8 naive used two, CD4 memory used three and CD4 naive used three. Findings and limits, study-wide: Naive subsets typically showed greater estimated richness than memory subsets. Sample collection involved blood only; tissue repertoires are likely different.

This clone has only one observation. Its antigen is currently unknown. Here immunoSEQ multiplex PCR was the method, and the copy in TCRdb shows in-frame clones only, minus some. The sample contains fewer than 1.4 million clones, roughly 74% of which appear only once. Germline V lookup: CDR1 MNHEY, CDR2 SVGAGI. With V trimmed by 4 bases and J by 6 bases, 4 bases remained unmatched. CDR3 length: 15 residues. The clonotype originates from a man aged 18 to 29 in good health. Some clones in this sample may be carry-over from other donors' samples. The chain has TRBV6-5 and TRBJ1-4; 11 bases fit TRBD1. The sample was memory CD4+ T cells from PBMCs. Subset meaning: CD45RA-negative fraction. The CDR3 DNA is TGTGCCAGCAGTTTCCCGGGACAGGGGGATGAAAAACTGTTTTTT. Translation gives CASSFPGQGDEKLFF.